A selection of T cell receptor beta chains follows, all from one sample in a study of Tregs in tolerant kidney transplant recipients. Using immunoSEQ multiplex PCR, the repertoire was profiled, and TCRdb retains in-frame clones only, with some absent. The sample carries 240,000 or so clones, more than 65% recorded once. The sequencing input was CD4+ T cells from blood. Source of these receptors: a human donor in good health. Each CDR3 is given with its conserved first and last residue. The D gene is left open where the match is weak. Size is stated for part of the rows, as once, few or many counts, or as a class when the clone is expanded.

CASSFSGTGTTGELFF,TGCGCCAGCAGCTTCTCCGGGACAGGGACCACCGGGGAGCTGTTTTTT,TRBV5-1,TRBJ2-2,16,.,TRBD1
CASSLGQGARYEQYF,TGCGCCAGCAGTCTTGGACAGGGGGCGCGGTACGAGCAGTACTTC,TRBV10-1,TRBJ2-7,15,.,TRBD1
CAKGASTGSLIGELFF,TGTGCCAAAGGAGCCTCGACAGGGTCTCTTATCGGGGAGCTGTTTTTT,TRBV2,TRBJ2-2,16,.,TRBD1
CASSGGQNTEAFF,TGTGCCAGCTCAGGGGGCCAGAACACTGAAGCTTTCTTT,TRBV18,TRBJ1-1,13,.,.
CASSLRLAGSAYEQYF,TGCGCCAGCAGCTTAAGACTAGCGGGATCAGCTTACGAGCAGTACTTC,TRBV5-1,TRBJ2-7,16,.,TRBD2
CATSRGENYGYTF,TGTGCCACCAGCAGAGGAGAGAACTATGGCTACACCTTC,TRBV15,TRBJ1-2,13,.,.
CASSRVFF,TGCGCCAGCAGTCGAGTTTTCTTT,TRBV23-1,TRBJ1-1,8,.,.
CASSPGTSGSSGREQYF,TGTGCCAGCTCACCAGGGACTAGCGGGAGTTCAGGTCGCGAGCAGTACTTC,TRBV18,TRBJ2-7,17,.,TRBD2
CASSSRDTKETQYF,TGTGCCAGCAGCTCCCGGGACACTAAAGAGACCCAGTACTTC,TRBV11-3,TRBJ2-5,14,.,.
CATSRDPGGSYEQYF,TGTGCCACCAGCAGAGATCCCGGGGGATCGTACGAGCAGTACTTC,TRBV15,TRBJ2-7,15,.,.
CASSLDRRRGPAGAETQYF,TGTGCCAGCAGCTTAGATAGGAGGAGGGGCCCCGCCGGGGCGGAGACCCAGTACTTC,TRBV11-2,TRBJ2-5,19,.,.
CASPSEGGANVLTF,TGTGCCAGCCCCTCCGAGGGAGGGGCCAACGTCCTGACTTTC,TRBV7-8,TRBJ2-6,14,.,.
CASSLGLELTDTQYF,TGTGCCAGCAGCTTGGGACTAGAACTCACAGATACGCAGTATTTT,TRBV5-4,TRBJ2-3,15,.,.
CASSLGNLGEKLFF,TGTGCCAGCAGCTTAGGGAACTTAGGAGAAAAACTGTTTTTT,TRBV11-2,TRBJ1-4,14,.,.
CASGVVSSPGPLLYGYTF,TGTGCTAGTGGTGTGGTATCCTCGCCGGGTCCCCTACTCTATGGCTACACCTTC,TRBV12-5,TRBJ1-2,18,.,.
CAWSFRGVEKLFF,TGTGCCTGGAGCTTCAGGGGGGTGGAAAAACTGTTTTTT,TRBV30,TRBJ1-4,13,.,TRBD1
CASSVSGTGGNEQFF,TGCGCCAGCAGCGTATCCGGGACAGGGGGCAATGAGCAGTTCTTC,TRBV5-1,TRBJ2-1,15,.,TRBD1
CAWRGRGEAFF,TGTGCCTGGAGGGGGAGGGGTGAAGCTTTCTTT,TRBV30,TRBJ1-1,11,.,.
CASSEGPGSGNTIYF,TGTGCCAGCAGTGAAGGTCCGGGCTCTGGAAACACCATATATTTT,TRBV6-1,TRBJ1-3,15,.,.
CASSQYLPGRRKNTEAFF,TGCGCCAGCAGCCAATACTTACCGGGACGGAGAAAGAACACTGAAGCTTTCTTT,TRBV4-1,TRBJ1-1,18,.,.
CASKPGLTHNEQFF,TGTGCCAGCAAACCGGGACTTACCCACAATGAGCAGTTCTTC,TRBV30,TRBJ2-1,14,.,.
CAISDGLAGGLGNEQFF,TGTGCCATCAGTGACGGTCTAGCGGGGGGGTTGGGCAATGAGCAGTTCTTC,TRBV10-3,TRBJ2-1,17,.,TRBD2
CASKPDRGTDTQYF,TGTGCCAGCAAACCCGACAGGGGAACAGATACGCAGTATTTT,TRBV6-5,TRBJ2-3,14,.,TRBD1
CASSSTGKETQYF,TGCGCCAGCAGCTCGACAGGGAAAGAGACCCAGTACTTC,TRBV5-1,TRBJ2-5,13,.,TRBD1
CASSTDRAPDTQYF,TGTGCCAGCAGTACGGACAGGGCCCCAGATACGCAGTATTTT,TRBV2,TRBJ2-3,14,.,TRBD1
CASSVRVRNEKLFF,TGTGCCAGCAGTGTACGAGTTAGGAATGAAAAACTGTTTTTT,TRBV2,TRBJ1-4,14,.,.
CASSQVTLRQGANYGYTF,TGCGCCAGCAGCCAGGTTACCCTTAGACAGGGGGCAAACTATGGCTACACCTTC,TRBV4-1,TRBJ1-2,18,.,TRBD1
CASTPLGGVPDTQYF,TGTGCCAGTACCCCTCTGGGCGGAGTCCCAGATACGCAGTATTTT,TRBV19,TRBJ2-3,15,.,.
CAWSVGTGSISNQPQHF,TGTGCCTGGAGTGTTGGGACAGGCTCCATTAGCAATCAGCCCCAGCATTTT,TRBV30,TRBJ1-5,17,.,TRBD1
CASSLAAGGETQYF,TGTGCCAGCAGCTTGGCGGCAGGGGGGGAGACCCAGTACTTC,TRBV5-5,TRBJ2-5,14,.,.
CASTPWTGGSSNEQFF,TGTGCCAGCACCCCATGGACAGGGGGTTCGAGTAATGAGCAGTTCTTC,TRBV6-6,TRBJ2-1,16,.,TRBD1
CASSLVRRTFTQYF,TGTGCCAGCAGCTTAGTTCGCCGAACCTTTACGCAGTATTTT,TRBV7-9,TRBJ2-3,14,once,.
CAWSGQGVVNQPQHF,TGTGCCTGGAGTGGACAGGGAGTAGTTAATCAGCCCCAGCATTTT,TRBV30,TRBJ1-5,15,.,TRBD1
CASTKGGNTEAFF,TGTGCCAGCACCAAGGGAGGGAACACTGAAGCTTTCTTT,TRBV25-1,TRBJ1-1,13,.,.
CASTRGGFYEQYF,TGTGCCAGCACAAGGGGTGGATTCTACGAGCAGTACTTC,TRBV6-1,TRBJ2-7,13,.,.
CASSEQPVDTQYF,TGCGCCAGCAGTGAGCAGCCGGTAGATACGCAGTATTTT,TRBV10-1,TRBJ2-3,13,.,.
CAARGTTISYGYTF,TGTGCCGCCCGCGGGACTACCATCAGCTATGGCTACACCTTC,TRBV19,TRBJ1-2,14,once,.
CASSTAALEKLFF,TGTGCCAGCAGTACGGCAGCGTTAGAAAAACTGTTTTTT,TRBV25-1,TRBJ1-4,13,.,.
CASSERGLGKTQYF,TGTGCCAGCAGTGAAAGGGGTTTGGGGAAGACCCAGTACTTC,TRBV2,TRBJ2-5,14,.,.
CASSWGVVDEQFF,TGTGCCAGCAGCTGGGGGGTAGTGGATGAGCAGTTCTTC,TRBV7-9,TRBJ2-1,13,.,.
CAISAGAGVHSYEQYF,TGTGCCATCAGTGCGGGGGCAGGTGTGCACTCCTACGAGCAGTACTTC,TRBV10-3,TRBJ2-7,16,.,.
CASSFHADTGELFF,TGTGCCAGCAGCTTCCACGCCGACACCGGGGAGCTGTTTTTT,TRBV7-9,TRBJ2-2,14,.,.
CASSLGGGALGNEQFF,TGTGCCAGCAGCTTAGGCGGGGGGGCCTTAGGTAATGAGCAGTTCTTC,TRBV7-9,TRBJ2-1,16,.,TRBD2
CASSPAGRTNEKLFF,TGTGCCAGCTCACCGGCGGGGAGGACTAATGAAAAACTGTTTTTT,TRBV18,TRBJ1-4,15,.,.
CASSSNPGDYEQYF,TGCGCCAGCAGCTCAAATCCGGGAGACTACGAGCAGTACTTC,TRBV5-1,TRBJ2-7,14,.,.
CASSERQGRPYEQYF,TGTGCCAGTAGTGAGAGACAGGGCCGCCCCTACGAGCAGTACTTC,TRBV19,TRBJ2-7,15,.,TRBD1